The 17 T cell receptor beta chains presented below share a single source sample, sequenced in a study of cytomegalovirus exposure and HLA in healthy donors. Data came from immunoSEQ multiplex PCR; TCRdb stores just in-frame clones and leaves some out. The data show roughly 200,000 clones, 80% to 90% seen once. Sequenced input: PBMCs. The receptor source for this set is a woman in her twenties or thirties in good health and CMV-seronegative.

The J gene is TRBJ1-1, the V gene TRBV30, with 7 nucleotides matching TRBD1. The germline CDR1 and CDR2 sequences are GTSNPN and SVGIG (reference sequence). After removal of 5 bases from V and 5 bases from J, the junction contained 5 bases not matched to a gene. CDR3 size: 12 residues. The CDR3 DNA reads TGTGCCTGGCAGGGGGAGTGGACTGAAGCTTTCTTT. Its protein is CAWQGEWTEAFF.

V and J are TRBV2 and TRBJ1-5; D is unclear. CDR3 length: 14 residues. Trimming cost V 6 bases and J 3 bases, with 12 bases left between them. Germline-derived CDR1 and CDR2 are SNHLY and FYNNEI. The CDR3 bases are TGTGCCAGCAGCCCGAACTTTCACAATCAGCCCCAGCATTTT. Its translation: CASSPNFHNQPQHF.

The chain links TRBV5-1 to TRBJ2-7; TRBD1 matches at 9 bases. The CDR3 loop spans 16 amino acids. The germline gives CDR1 SGHRS, CDR2 YFSETQ. V trimming: 2 bases; J trimming: 5 bases; junction bases outside the gene matches: 11. The CDR3: CASSFSFGTGHNEQYF. CDR3 DNA sequence: TGCGCCAGCAGCTTTTCCTTCGGGACAGGGCACAACGAGCAGTACTTC.

The gene calls are TRBV5-1 and TRBJ1-6, with D tentatively TRBD1 (6 bases). This CDR3 is 15 amino acids long. V shed 3 bases and J shed 7 bases, with 14 bases lying between them. The germline gives CDR1 SGHRS, CDR2 YFSETQ. The CDR3 nucleotides are TGCGCCAGCAGCTCTACAGGGCATACGAATTCACCCCTCCACTTT. The encoded protein is CASSSTGHTNSPLHF.

The J gene is TRBJ1-2, the V gene TRBV6-1, with a weak D call TRBD1 (5 bases). This CDR3 is 14 amino acids long. The V and J ends lost 8 bases and 1 base respectively, with 14 bases between them. Looked up from germline, CDR1 is MNHNS and CDR2 is SASEGT. The CDR3 is CASAQGGDNYGYTF. The DNA for the CDR3 is TGTGCCAGCGCCCAGGGAGGGGATAACTATGGCTACACCTTC.

This clone was counted once. The chain links TRBV6-5 to TRBJ1-1; D is uncertain. The CDR3 extends over 15 amino acids. The V end was cut by 6 bases, the J end by 0 bases, with 14 bases between. Per the germline V gene, CDR1 is MNHEY and CDR2 is SVGAGI. CDR3 sequence: CASSFSRIMNTEAFF. The CDR3 region has the DNA TGTGCCAGCAGCTTTTCCAGGATCATGAACACTGAAGCTTTCTTT.

The chain employs TRBV10-1 and TRBJ1-3, with D hard to call. Germline CDR1 and CDR2: WNHNN and SYGVQD (reference sequence). The CDR3 loop spans 12 amino acids. Trimming removed 6 bases from V and 0 bases from J, with 3 bases in between. The CDR3 protein is CASRSSGNTIYF. CDR3 in DNA: TGCGCCAGCAGGAGCTCTGGAAACACCATATATTTT.

This chain joins TRBV18 and TRBJ2-1; 11 bases align to TRBD2. The germline gives CDR1 KGHSH, CDR2 LQKENI. The V gene end was trimmed by 0 bases and the J gene end by 3 bases; junction bases not matched to a gene: 4. This CDR3 contains 17 residues. CDR3 sequence: CASSPPFGTSGYNEQFF. The CDR3 bases are TGTGCCAGCTCACCACCTTTCGGGACTAGCGGCTACAATGAGCAGTTCTTC.

The V call is TRBV27, the J call TRBJ1-1, with D perhaps matching TRBD1 (6 bases). Germline assignment: CDR1 MNHEY and CDR2 SMNVEV (reference sequence). The germline V and J ends were trimmed by 4 bases and 1 base, with 10 bases remaining between them. The CDR3 consists of 14 residues. The CDR3: CASSSGQWNTEAFF. Here the CDR3 DNA reads TGTGCCAGCAGTTCTGGACAGTGGAACACTGAAGCTTTCTTT.

The chain employs TRBV7-9 and TRBJ2-7; 9 bases are a match to TRBD2. Germline V CDR1 and CDR2: SEHNR, FQNEAQ (reference sequence). J was trimmed by 2 bases and V by 10 bases; bases with no gene match: 6. The length of the CDR3 is 13 residues. CDR3: CAISGTSPYEQYF. In DNA, the CDR3 is TGTGCCATCTCCGGGACTAGCCCCTACGAGCAGTACTTC.

This sequence joins TRBV27 and TRBJ1-5; weak D call: TRBD1 (5 bases). The ends were cut back, 5 bases at V and 7 bases at J, with 18 bases in the middle. This CDR3 region has 15 residues. Germline V gives CDR1 MNHEY, CDR2 SMNVEV (reference sequence). The CDR3 coding sequence is TGTGCCAGCAGTGACCTTATGGACAAAAAGCAGCCCCAGCATTTT. Translation: CASSDLMDKKQPQHF.

This rearrangement joins TRBV7-6 to TRBJ2-3, with unresolved D. The germline V gene has CDR1 SGHVS and CDR2 FNYEAQ. The CDR3 consists of 14 residues. V was trimmed by 1 base and J by 3 bases, leaving 8 bases between them. The CDR3 protein is CASSLVASTDTQYF. The DNA of the CDR3 is TGTGCCAGCAGCTTAGTGGCTAGTACAGATACGCAGTATTTT.

V and J are TRBV5-6 and TRBJ2-3, with TRBD2 identical over 10 bases. V lost 6 bases, J lost 4 bases, and 11 bases stayed unmatched. The V gene's germline CDR1 is SGHDT and CDR2 YYEEEE. The CDR3 contains 16 residues. DNA of the CDR3: TGTGCCAGCAAATCAGGGACTAGCGTTTTCGCAGATACGCAGTATTTT. Translation: CASKSGTSVFADTQYF.

The V gene is TRBV18, the J gene TRBJ1-1, with 9 bases identical to TRBD1. The CDR3 is made up of 15 amino acids. Trimming took 2 bases from V and 7 from J; bases not matched to a gene: 8. CDR1 and CDR2 (germline): KGHSH, LQKENI. DNA of the CDR3: TGTGCCAGCTCACCAGTATCGCCGGGACAGGGTGAAGCTTTCTTT. Its protein product is CASSPVSPGQGEAFF.

V and J are TRBV7-9 and TRBJ2-1, with 8 bases fitting TRBD2. Germline lookup yields CDR1 SEHNR and CDR2 FQNEAQ (reference sequence). The V and J ends lost 4 bases and 2 bases, in that order; junction bases with no gene match: 7. The CDR3 extends over 16 amino acids. Written as DNA, the CDR3 is TGTGCCAGCAGCTCCCCCCTAGCGGGTACCTACAATGAGCAGTTCTTC. Translation: CASSSPLAGTYNEQFF. The variable domain in full, with the rest retrieved from reference TRBV7-9 and TRBJ2-1, is DTGVSQNPRHKITKRGQNVTFRCDPISEHNRLYWYRQTLGQGPEFLTYFQNEAQLEKSRLLSDRFSAERPKGSFSTLEIQRTEQGDSAMYLCASSSPLAGTYNEQFFGPGTRLTVL.

The J gene is TRBJ1-5, the V gene TRBV6-1; 11 positions agree with TRBD1. The V segment lost 4 bases and the J segment 7 bases; nucleotides outside the gene matches: 6. The CDR3 is made up of 15 amino acids. The germline gives CDR1 MNHNS, CDR2 SASEGT. The CDR3 DNA sequence: TGTGCCAGCAGTGTGGGACAGGGGGTACGGCAGCCCCAGCATTTT. Amino acids: CASSVGQGVRQPQHF.

The chain has TRBV12-5 and TRBJ2-7; possibly TRBD2 for D (6 bases). This CDR3 spans 14 amino acids. Germline assignment: CDR1 LGHNT and CDR2 FRNRAP. V shed 7 bases and J shed 2 bases, with 15 bases lying between them. The CDR3 region has the DNA TGTGCTAGTGTGAAGTGGGAGGTACCCTACGAGCAGTACTTC. It yields the protein CASVKWEVPYEQYF.